This paragraph covers one T cell receptor (beta chain) sequence. This specimen belongs to a study of shared T cell receptors in the human thymus. Data came from immunoSEQ multiplex PCR; TCRdb stores just in-frame clones and leaves some out. The repertoire holds 700,000 or so clones, with roughly 85% as singletons. This sample also belongs to another study, concerning human thymus T cells. In that study: Donors consisted of healthy Finnish infants (having corrective surgery for congenital heart defects). It was from resections taken during corrective heart surgery that the thymus tissue came. Thymic and blood repertoires appeared to carry a bias in their V and J gene usage. Thymic repertoires from unrelated individuals overlapped highly, related research reported.

Source material: thymocytes. The clonotype was recovered from a girl under two years old with a congenital heart defect.

DNA of the CDR3: TGTGCCAGCAGCTTGGAAAACAGGGTCAAAAACACTGAAGCTTTCTTT. Protein product: CASSLENRVKNTEAFF. The chain combines TRBV5-6 with TRBJ1-1, with D perhaps TRBD1 (6 bases). Per germline, CDR1 SGHDT and CDR2 YYEEEE. The CDR3 covers 16 residues. Trimming cost V 0 bases and J 2 bases, with 14 bases left between them.